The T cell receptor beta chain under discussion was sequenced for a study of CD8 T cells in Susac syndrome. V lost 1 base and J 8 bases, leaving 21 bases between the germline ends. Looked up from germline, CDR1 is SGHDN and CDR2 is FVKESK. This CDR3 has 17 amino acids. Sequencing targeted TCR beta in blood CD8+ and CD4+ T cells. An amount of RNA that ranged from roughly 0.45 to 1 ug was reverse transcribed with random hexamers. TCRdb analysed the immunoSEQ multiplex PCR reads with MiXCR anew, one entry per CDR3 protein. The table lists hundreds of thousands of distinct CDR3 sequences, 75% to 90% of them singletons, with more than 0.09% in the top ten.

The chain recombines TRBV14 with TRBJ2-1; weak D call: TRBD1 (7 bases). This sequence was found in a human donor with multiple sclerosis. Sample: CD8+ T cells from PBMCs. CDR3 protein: CASSQVVRGEIMDEQFF. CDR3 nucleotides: TGTGCCAGCAGCCAAGTCGTCAGGGGGGAAATTATGGATGAGCAGTTCTTC.